This TCR beta chain came from a study of cytomegalovirus exposure and HLA in healthy donors. Whole-study results and caveats: In a later analysis, specific HLA alleles were associated with 16,000 or so TCR beta sequences at a 0.05 false discovery rate. Presence/absence results assume similar sequencing depth per donor, which may not hold. An apparent linkage of common viral pathogens to several of the most significant clusters emerged in a later analysis. Most TCRs appeared rarely, but some public TCRs recurred in many donors.

Primers: 60 Vbeta forward and 13 Jbeta reverse. Libraries were prepared by immunoSEQ multiplex PCR; TCRdb keeps only in-frame clonotypes and omits some of them. The sample shows 150,000 to 200,000 clones, more than 75% of them seen only once. V dropped 4 bases and J dropped 3; count of bases not matched to a gene: 12. Germline V gene sequence: CDR1 SGHAT, CDR2 FQNNGV. CDR3 size: 17 residues. As for this clone: No antigen is known for it.

The chain recombines TRBV11-2 with TRBJ2-7; 10 positions agree with TRBD2. Sequenced sample: PBMCs. This TCR was sampled from a male donor in good health and CMV-seronegative. CDR3 amino acids: CASSSRTSGPKYYEQYF. CDR3 in DNA: TGTGCCAGCAGCTCGCGGACTAGCGGTCCAAAGTACTACGAGCAGTACTTC.